This passage covers 28 T cell receptor beta chains from one sample sequenced in a study of T cell changes during pregnancy in multiple sclerosis. The method was immunoSEQ multiplex PCR; TCRdb's version includes in-frame clones alone and lacks a portion of them. Of 70,000 to 75,000 clones in the sample, around 94% were seen once. The material sequenced was peripheral blood, taken before pregnancy. These receptors all stem from a female donor with multiple sclerosis, enrolled in a pregnancy study.

The CDR3 protein is CASSQLAETSYEQYF. As DNA, the CDR3 is TGTGCCAGCAGCCAACTAGCGGAGACCTCCTACGAGCAGTACTTC. This chain connects TRBV4-2 to TRBJ2-7, with TRBD2 matching 7 bases. Germline V gene sequence: CDR1 LGHNA, CDR2 YNFKEQ. Trimming at V came to 2 bases and at J to 0 bases, leaving 4 bases not matched to a gene. The CDR3 extends over 15 amino acids.

The chain joins TRBV6-6 to TRBJ2-1; a possible D gene is TRBD1 (6 bases). CDR3 length equals 15 residues. Germline CDR1 reads MNHNY; CDR2 reads SVGAGI (reference sequence). Between the trimmed V and J ends, which lost 0 bases and 3 bases, there was a span of 9 bases. The CDR3 is CASSYSGQNYNEQFF. CDR3 DNA: TGTGCCAGCAGTTACTCAGGACAGAACTACAATGAGCAGTTCTTC.

This rearrangement joins TRBV21-1 to TRBJ2-7; the D segment call TRBD1 is taken from the table without a DNA check. TRBV21-1 is an annotated pseudogene. This CDR3 is built from 14 residues. The CDR3 loop is CASSKYRPAYEQYF. In DNA, the CDR3 is TGTGCCAGCAGCAAATACAGGCCCGCCTACGAGCAGTACTTC.

This chain uses TRBV7-2 with TRBJ2-3, with 7 bases matching TRBD2. CDR3 length equals 15 residues. Losses at the gene ends were 5 bases for V and 0 bases for J; bases not matched to a gene: 5. Germline values: CDR1 SGHTA, CDR2 FQGNSA. CDR3 sequence: CASSVSGKSTDTQYF. CDR3 in DNA: TGTGCCAGCAGCGTCAGCGGGAAGAGCACAGATACGCAGTATTTT.

J is TRBJ1-1 and V is TRBV19; 7 nucleotides line up with TRBD1. The V and J ends lost 3 bases and 0 bases, in that order; junction bases with no gene match: 1. Germline V CDR1 and CDR2: LNHDA, SQIVND (reference sequence). The CDR3 runs to 14 residues. The CDR3 region is CASSMGQLNTEAFF. The CDR3 nucleotides are TGTGCCAGTAGTATGGGACAGCTGAACACTGAAGCTTTCTTT.

The chain employs TRBV2 and TRBJ2-5, with 10 bases fitting TRBD1. With the DNA end fitting TRBJ2-7 better, the J assignment may be wrong. This CDR3 is built from 12 residues. Germline V gene data show CDR1 as SNHLY and CDR2 as FYNNEI. DNA for the CDR3: TGTGCCAGCCGGACAGGGGGGGGCGAGCAGTACTTC. Its translation is CASRTGGGEQYF.

This rearrangement joins TRBV19 to TRBJ2-5; tentative D call: TRBD2 (5 bases). The CDR3 extends over 13 amino acids. V lost 6 bases to trimming and J lost 5 bases, with 13 bases between them. Germline CDR1 LNHDA, CDR2 SQIVND (reference sequence). The CDR3 loop is CASRTPSGETQYF. CDR3 bases: TGTGCCAGTAGGACTCCAAGCGGCGAGACCCAGTACTTC.

This clone was seen a single time. V is TRBV28 and J is TRBJ2-7; 7 positions match TRBD1. The germline V gene encodes CDR1 MDHEN and CDR2 SYDVKM. The CDR3 length is 14 residues. J gave up 5 bases and V 6 bases, and 10 bases lay outside the gene matches. CDR3 sequence reads: CASRPTGIKNEQYF. DNA for the CDR3: TGTGCCAGCAGACCGACAGGGATAAAAAACGAGCAGTACTTC.

The chain recombines TRBV11-3 with TRBJ2-1, with 13 bases fitting TRBD2. The V gene's germline CDR1 is SGHNT and CDR2 YENEEA. V shed 3 bases, J shed 6 bases, and the junction held 5 bases outside the gene matches. The length of the CDR3 is 16 residues. CDR3 residues: CASSFLLAGGRNEQFF. Here the CDR3 DNA reads TGTGCCAGCAGCTTCCTACTAGCGGGAGGGCGCAATGAGCAGTTCTTC.

In this sample, this clone turned up a few times. This rearrangement joins TRBV19 to TRBJ2-7; D is unresolved. The V and J ends lost 3 bases and 0 bases respectively, with 15 bases between them. From germline, CDR1 is LNHDA and CDR2 SQIVND (reference sequence). The CDR3 sequence is 16 residues long. CDR3 DNA sequence: TGTGCCAGTAGTATTAAGCCCAGGTCGAGCTCCTACGAGCAGTACTTC. Translation: CASSIKPRSSSYEQYF.

The genes are TRBV30 and TRBJ1-2, with TRBD1 identical over 8 bases. V shed 4 bases, J shed 8 bases, and the junction held 12 bases outside the gene matches. CDR3 length equals 14 residues. Per germline, CDR1 GTSNPN and CDR2 SVGIG (reference sequence). CDR3 coding DNA: TGTGCCTGGATACCCACCAGGACAGGGTCCGGCTACACCTTC. Encoded protein: CAWIPTRTGSGYTF.

V gene TRBV6-1 combines with J gene TRBJ2-1, with 8 bases lining up with TRBD2. V lost 10 bases and J lost 6; bases outside the gene matches: 11. The CDR3 runs 14 residues. Germline V gives CDR1 MNHNS, CDR2 SASEGT. CDR3 protein: CATLPGTSINEQFF. The CDR3 DNA follows: TGTGCCACCCTCCCCGGGACTAGTATCAATGAGCAGTTCTTC.

The V gene is TRBV18, the J gene TRBJ1-1; possibly TRBD1 for D (6 bases). There are 17 residues in the CDR3. The germline V and J ends were trimmed by 6 bases and 0 bases, with 20 bases remaining between them. Germline CDR1 reads KGHSH; CDR2 reads LQKENI. The DNA of the CDR3 is TGTGCCAGCTCCCCTACAGGGACAACCATCATGAACACTGAAGCTTTCTTT. Encoded protein: CASSPTGTTIMNTEAFF.

This clone is a singleton in its sample. The genes are TRBV9 and TRBJ2-3; TRBD2 might be the D (6 bases). There are 16 residues in the CDR3. V was shortened by 2 bases and J by 5 bases, with 18 bases between the two germline ends. Germline values: CDR1 SGDLS, CDR2 YYNGEE. CDR3 DNA sequence: TGTGCCAGCAGCGTCGGAGGCGGAGGGGTGGTAGATACGCAGTATTTT. It is translated as CASSVGGGGVVDTQYF.

This chain joins TRBV7-2 and TRBJ2-7, with D unclear. CDR3 size: 13 residues. Trimming took 4 bases from V and 2 from J, leaving 9 bases between them. Germline assignment: CDR1 SGHTA and CDR2 FQGNSA. The CDR3 nucleotides read TGTGCCAGCAGCTACGGTATAGCCTACGAGCAGTACTTC. Protein sequence: CASSYGIAYEQYF.

This chain connects TRBV4-3 to TRBJ2-5, with D tentatively TRBD2 (6 bases). The length of the CDR3 is 16 residues. V was cut by 1 base and J by 5 bases, with 17 bases left in between. In germline, CDR1 is LGHNA, CDR2 YSLEER. The CDR3 loop reads CASSQAWAGLGETQYF. The CDR3 DNA sequence: TGCGCCAGCAGCCAAGCTTGGGCGGGACTGGGGGAGACCCAGTACTTC.

V and J are TRBV7-9 and TRBJ1-3; 7 positions match TRBD1. V was clipped by 5 bases and J by 4 bases; unmatched bases: 2. Germline lookup yields CDR1 SEHNR and CDR2 FQNEAQ (reference sequence). This CDR3 is 13 amino acids long. This chain's CDR3 is CASSEGQGNTIYF. The CDR3 DNA is TGTGCCAGCAGCGAGGGACAGGGAAACACCATATATTTT. The full variable domain, in which reference TRBV7-9 and TRBJ1-3 provide the parts outside the CDR3, is DTGVSQNPRHKITKRGQNVTFRCDPISEHNRLYWYRQTLGQGPEFLTYFQNEAQLEKSRLLSDRFSAERPKGSFSTLEIQRTEQGDSAMYLCASSEGQGNTIYFGEGSWLTVV.

The J gene is TRBJ2-1, the V gene TRBV4-1, with TRBD2 identical over 8 bases. Germline loops: CDR1 MGHRA, CDR2 YSYEKL. V lost 4 bases and J lost 9; bases outside the gene matches: 5. The CDR3 is 13 residues long. The CDR3 is CASSRTLAGEQFF. As DNA, the CDR3 is TGCGCCAGCAGCCGTACGCTAGCGGGTGAGCAGTTCTTC.

The chain's CDR3 is CASSAFYEQYF. Here the CDR3 DNA reads TGTGCCAGCAGTGCCTTCTACGAGCAGTACTTC. The V and J genes are TRBV25-1 and TRBJ2-7; no clear D gene. Per the germline V gene, CDR1 is MGHDK and CDR2 is SYGVNS. CDR3 length equals 11 residues. V was shortened by 4 bases and J by 3 bases, with 4 bases between the two germline ends.

Ten or more counts support this clone. The chain recombines TRBV4-2 with TRBJ2-5, with 10 positions matching TRBD2. Germline trimming cut 1 base from V and 5 bases from J; bases unmatched to any gene: 7. Germline CDR1 reads LGHNA; CDR2 reads YNFKEQ. This CDR3 spans 16 amino acids. Here the CDR3 reads CASSQGAAGGPETQYF. CDR3 nucleotide sequence: TGTGCCAGCAGCCAAGGGGCAGCGGGAGGGCCGGAGACCCAGTACTTC.

The chain employs TRBV30 and TRBJ1-3, with D tentatively TRBD1 (5 bases). Germline lookup yields CDR1 GTSNPN and CDR2 SVGIG (reference sequence). V was shortened by 4 bases and J by 3 bases, with 7 bases between the two germline ends. The CDR3 totals 12 residues. For the CDR3, the DNA is TGTGCCTGGACCGGGGGTGGAAACACCATATATTTT. Translation gives CAWTGGGNTIYF.

The chain has TRBV5-4 and TRBJ1-2; 10 nucleotides agree with TRBD1. Per germline, CDR1 SGHNT and CDR2 YYREEE (reference sequence). The CDR3 is made up of 17 amino acids. V shed 0 bases and J 3 bases; nucleotides not matched to a gene: 8. The CDR3 sequence: CASSLEGDRGIDYGYTF. For the CDR3, the DNA is TGTGCCAGCAGCTTGGAGGGGGACAGGGGAATTGACTATGGCTACACCTTC.

The V and J genes are TRBV19 and TRBJ2-1; D is undetermined. From germline, CDR1 is LNHDA and CDR2 SQIVND (reference sequence). Deletions cut 1 base from V and 5 bases from J, with 12 bases between. The CDR3 totals 15 residues. The CDR3 spells CASSIVLSPNNEQFF. CDR3 coding DNA: TGTGCCAGTAGTATAGTTCTATCTCCGAACAATGAGCAGTTCTTC. The full variable domain, its missing parts supplied by reference TRBV19 and TRBJ2-1, is DGGITQSPKYLFRKEGQNVTLSCEQNLNHDAMYWYRQDPGQGLRLIYYSQIVNDFQKGDIAEGYSVSREKKESFPLTVTSAQKNPTAFYLCASSIVLSPNNEQFFGPGTRLTVL.

The V call is TRBV28, the J call TRBJ2-5; 8 bases map to TRBD2. Germline CDR1 reads MDHEN; CDR2 reads SYDVKM. This CDR3 has 14 residues. V was pared by 3 bases and J by 3 bases, with 3 bases of the junction left unmatched. CDR3: CASSLEREKETQYF. Here the CDR3 DNA reads TGTGCCAGCAGTTTGGAGCGGGAGAAAGAGACCCAGTACTTC.

The genes are TRBV7-2 and TRBJ1-3; D gene ambiguous. Looked up from germline, CDR1 is SGHTA and CDR2 is FQGNSA. The V end was cut by 6 bases, the J end by 0 bases, with 15 bases between. CDR3 length: 16 amino acids. CDR3 region: CASRRVNGASGNTIYF. The CDR3 bases are TGTGCCAGCAGACGCGTGAACGGAGCCTCTGGAAACACCATATATTTT.

This clone has just a few counts. This rearrangement joins TRBV25-1 to TRBJ1-5, with D hard to call. This CDR3 contains 14 residues. Trimming stripped 8 bases from V and 1 base from J, with 12 bases between. The germline V gene has CDR1 MGHDK and CDR2 SYGVNS. The CDR3 region has the DNA TGTGCCAGCTCACCCGCGGGGAGCAATCAGCCCCAGCATTTT. This encodes CASSPAGSNQPQHF.

The chain employs TRBV7-9 and TRBJ2-7; 13 bases line up with TRBD2. This CDR3 is built from 18 residues. Looked up from germline, CDR1 is SEHNR and CDR2 is FQNEAQ (reference sequence). J was trimmed by 2 bases and V by 4 bases; bases with no gene match: 11. CDR3: CASSWSGTSGKFAYEQYF. DNA of the CDR3: TGTGCCAGCAGCTGGTCCGGGACTAGCGGGAAATTCGCCTACGAGCAGTACTTC. The full variable domain, rest sourced from reference TRBV7-9 and TRBJ2-7, is DTGVSQNPRHKITKRGQNVTFRCDPISEHNRLYWYRQTLGQGPEFLTYFQNEAQLEKSRLLSDRFSAERPKGSFSTLEIQRTEQGDSAMYLCASSWSGTSGKFAYEQYFGPGTRLTVT.

The chain carries TRBV4-3 and TRBJ1-5, with 9 bases lining up with TRBD1. With V trimmed by 0 bases and J by 6 bases, 12 bases remained unmatched. This CDR3 region has 18 residues. Germline CDR1 LGHNA, CDR2 YSLEER. The CDR3 bases are TGCGCCAGCAGCCAAGACCGATTCGCCGGGACAGGGATTCAGCCCCAGCATTTT. Its protein product is CASSQDRFAGTGIQPQHF.